This T cell receptor (beta chain) appears in the sequencing data of a study of T-cell memory formation after mild COVID-19. Study overall: Largely, the TCR clusters proved donor specific. Whole-study findings and limits: Still unconfirmed is whether the second-wave clones peaking on day 37 recognized SARS-CoV-2.

About this clonotype itself: What it binds is not known.

TCRdb called the 5' RACE reads again in MiXCR, with one record for every CDR3 protein. The data contain a few hundred thousand distinct CDR3 sequences, roughly 21% of them singletons. CDR1 and CDR2 from the germline V gene are SGHAT and FQNNGV. The trim removed 3 bases at V and 0 bases at J, leaving 7 bases unmatched. The CDR3 runs to 17 residues. This clonotype originated in an adult woman who had mild COVID-19 (a few samples of this study predate the infection). Cell type and time point are not known. The rearrangement uses TRBV11-2 and TRBJ2-7; 11 bases map to TRBD2. The material sequenced was PBMCs or a T cell subset sorted from them (not recorded which). The CDR3 nucleotides read TGTGCCAGCAGCTTTGAGGGACTAGCGGCGAGCTCCTACGAGCAGTACTTC. This sequence encodes CASSFEGLAASSYEQYF.